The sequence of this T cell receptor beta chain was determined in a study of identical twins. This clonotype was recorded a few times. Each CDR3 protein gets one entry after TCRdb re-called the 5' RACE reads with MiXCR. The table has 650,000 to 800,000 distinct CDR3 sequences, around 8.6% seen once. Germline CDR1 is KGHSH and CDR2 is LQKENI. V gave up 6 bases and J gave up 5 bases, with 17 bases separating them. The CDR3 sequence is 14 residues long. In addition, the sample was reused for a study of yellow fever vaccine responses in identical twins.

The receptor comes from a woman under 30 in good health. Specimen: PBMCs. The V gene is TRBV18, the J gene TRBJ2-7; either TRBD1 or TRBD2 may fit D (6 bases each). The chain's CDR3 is CASSRSRGLNEQYF. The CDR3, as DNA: TGTGCCAGCTCCCGTTCCCGGGGGCTGAACGAGCAGTACTTC. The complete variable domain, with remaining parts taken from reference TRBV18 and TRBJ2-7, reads NAGVMQNPRHLVRRRGQEARLRCSPMKGHSHVYWYRQLPEEGLKFMVYLQKENIIDESGMPKERFSAEFPKEGPSILRIQQVVRGDSAAYFCASSRSRGLNEQYFGPGTRLTVT.